This TCR beta chain was captured in a study of CD8+CD57+ T cells in acquired aplastic anemia. Turning to the study itself: Isolated CD4+ and CD8+ cells, once sorted, yielded DNA averaging around 3 ug.

Researchers used genomic DNA as the template to profile TCR beta VDJ and CDR3. One entry per CDR3 protein results from TCRdb running MiXCR on the reads. The sample lists 180,000 or so distinct CDR3 sequences; under 50% were seen once. The sample holds many counts of this clonotype. No antigen is known for it. Whole-study results and caveats: Controls did not differ significantly from patients in CD8+ Simpson's diversity.

This CDR3 spans 15 amino acids. V was trimmed by 2 bases and J by 6 bases, leaving 16 bases between them. Germline loops: CDR1 SGHTA, CDR2 FQGTGA. Whoever was chosen for sequencing had shown CD8+CD57+ cell expansion by flow cytometry. Severe acquired aplastic anemia was present in every patient. Blood samples were obtained from patients who had received no prior therapy. V gene TRBV7-3 combines with J gene TRBJ1-1; a weak D match, TRBD1 (6 bases). The specimen sequenced was sorted CD4+, CD8+, or CD8+CD57+ T cells (not recorded which) from PBMCs. The origin of this receptor is a human donor with aplastic anemia. CDR3 DNA sequence: TGTGCCAGCAGCTTAGTTACAGCAGGGGTGGCTGAAGCTTTCTTT. It yields the protein CASSLVTAGVAEAFF.